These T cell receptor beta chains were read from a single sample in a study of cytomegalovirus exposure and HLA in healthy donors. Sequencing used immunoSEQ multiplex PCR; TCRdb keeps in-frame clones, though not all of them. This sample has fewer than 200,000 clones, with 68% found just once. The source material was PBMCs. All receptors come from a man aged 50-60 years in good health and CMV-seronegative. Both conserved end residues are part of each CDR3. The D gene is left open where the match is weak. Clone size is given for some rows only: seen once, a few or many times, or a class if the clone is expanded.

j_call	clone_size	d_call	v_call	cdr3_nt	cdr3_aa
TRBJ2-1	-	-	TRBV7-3	TGTGCCAGCAGCGTAGGACGGACAGACAATGAGCAGTTCTTC	CASSVGRTDNEQFF
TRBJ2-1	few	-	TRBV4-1	TGCGCCAGCAGCCAAGGCACACTAGCAAGCTCCTACAATGAGCAGTTCTTC	CASSQGTLASSYNEQFF
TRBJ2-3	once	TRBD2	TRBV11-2	TGTGCCAGCAGCTTCCGTTTTAGCGGGGGTGCTAGCACAGATACGCAGTATTTT	CASSFRFSGGASTDTQYF
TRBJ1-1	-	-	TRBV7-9	TGTGCCAGCAGCCCGCCGGAGGGGTGGAGCACTGAAGCTTTCTTT	CASSPPEGWSTEAFF
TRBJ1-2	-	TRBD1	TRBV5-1	TGCGCCAGCAGCTTGGGGGACAGGGTGGGCTACACCTTC	CASSLGDRVGYTF
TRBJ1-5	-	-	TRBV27	TGTGCCAGCAGGCTCGCCGGGACAACGAATCAGCCCCAGCATTTT	CASRLAGTTNQPQHF
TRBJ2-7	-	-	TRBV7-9	TGTGCCAGCAGCTTAGGGCAGGCCATCTACGAGCAGTACTTC	CASSLGQAIYEQYF
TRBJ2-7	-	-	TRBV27	TGTGCCAGCAGTGTTGACAGGAAATTCTACGAGCAGTACTTC	CASSVDRKFYEQYF
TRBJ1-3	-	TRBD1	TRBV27	TGTGCCAGCAGTTTAAAAGGGGGCGTAGGAAACACCATATATTTT	CASSLKGGVGNTIYF
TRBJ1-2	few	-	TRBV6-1	TGTGCCAGCAGTGAAGCGCTTGGGACATCTAACTATGGCTACACCTTC	CASSEALGTSNYGYTF
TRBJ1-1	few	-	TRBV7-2	TGTGCCAGCAGCTTTGGGGGAGGGGCGGTGACTGAAGCTTTCTTT	CASSFGGGAVTEAFF
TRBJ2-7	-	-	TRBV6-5	TGTGCCAGCAACGCTGAGGGTACCCCATCCTACGAGCAGTACTTC	CASNAEGTPSYEQYF
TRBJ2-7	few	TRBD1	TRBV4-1	TGCGCCAGCAGCCAAGTACAGGGGTCGGGGGAGCAGTACTTC	CASSQVQGSGEQYF
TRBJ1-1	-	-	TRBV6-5	TGTGCCAGCAGTCCGGGGGGTTACACTGAAGCTTTCTTT	CASSPGGYTEAFF
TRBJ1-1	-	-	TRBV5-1	TGCGCCAGCAGCCCCGACAGTCGGAGCACTGAAGCTTTCTTT	CASSPDSRSTEAFF
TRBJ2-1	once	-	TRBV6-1	TGTGCCAGCAGTGACCTAGGCCTCTCCTACAATGAGCAGTTCTTC	CASSDLGLSYNEQFF
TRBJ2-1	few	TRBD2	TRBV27	TGTGCCAGCAGTTCACTAGCGGGGGGCATCGGTGAGCAGTTCTTC	CASSSLAGGIGEQFF
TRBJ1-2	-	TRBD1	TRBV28	TGTGCCAGCATCCCAAACCCGGGACAGGCCGGGGTTAGCTATGGCTACACCTTC	CASIPNPGQAGVSYGYTF
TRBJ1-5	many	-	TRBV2	TGTGCCAGCAGTGAAGGTAGCAGCAATCAGCCCCAGCATTTT	CASSEGSSNQPQHF
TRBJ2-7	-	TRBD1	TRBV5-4	TGTGCCAGCAGCCTCGGGACAGCCCTCTCCTACGAGCAGTACTTC	CASSLGTALSYEQYF
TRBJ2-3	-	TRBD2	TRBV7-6	TGTGCCAGCAGCTTTCTAGCGGGGGGGCCATCAGATACGCAGTATTTT	CASSFLAGGPSDTQYF
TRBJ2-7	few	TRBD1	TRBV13	TGTGCCAGCAGCCCTAGTGCGTTAACCAGGGGGATCTCCTACGAGCAGTACTTC	CASSPSALTRGISYEQYF
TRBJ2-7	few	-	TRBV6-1	TGTGCCACCGCAAAAGACAGGATATTCTACGAGCAGTACTTC	CATAKDRIFYEQYF
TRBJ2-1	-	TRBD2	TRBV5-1	TGCGCCAGCAGCTTACTAGCGGGGGGGCTTGGTGAGCAGTTCTTC	CASSLLAGGLGEQFF
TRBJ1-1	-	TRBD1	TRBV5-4	TGTGCCAGCAGCCTCGAACCGGGACAGAAGAACACTGAAGCTTTCTTT	CASSLEPGQKNTEAFF
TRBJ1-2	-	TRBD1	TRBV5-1	TGCGCCAGCAGCTTTTCAGGGGGCGACTATGGCTACACCTTC	CASSFSGGDYGYTF
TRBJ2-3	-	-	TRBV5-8	TGTGCCAGCAGCTTGGACAGACCAAGCACAGATACGCAGTATTTT	CASSLDRPSTDTQYF
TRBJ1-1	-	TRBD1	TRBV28	TGTGCCAGCAGCGCTAGGACAGGACACACTGAAGCTTTCTTT	CASSARTGHTEAFF
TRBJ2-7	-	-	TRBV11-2	TGTGCCAGCAACCCCGACAGGACAAGGGAGCAGTACTTC	CASNPDRTREQYF
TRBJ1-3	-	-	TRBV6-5	TGTGCCAGCAGTTACTCCCGACAGGCCCCCCTTGGCACCATATATTTT	CASSYSRQAPLGTIYF
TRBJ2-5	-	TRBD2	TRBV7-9	TGTGCCAGCAGCTTAGTCCTAGCGGGGGGGCGAGAGACCCAGTACTTC	CASSLVLAGGRETQYF